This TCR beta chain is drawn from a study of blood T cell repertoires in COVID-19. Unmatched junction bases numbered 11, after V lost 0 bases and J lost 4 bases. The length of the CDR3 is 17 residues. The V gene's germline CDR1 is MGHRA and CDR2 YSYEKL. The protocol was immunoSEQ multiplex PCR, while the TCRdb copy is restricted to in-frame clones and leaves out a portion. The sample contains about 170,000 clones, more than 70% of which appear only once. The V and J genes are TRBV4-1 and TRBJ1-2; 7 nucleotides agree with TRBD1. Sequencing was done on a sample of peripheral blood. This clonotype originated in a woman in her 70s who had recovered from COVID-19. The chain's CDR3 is CASSQDRSPEGAYGYTF. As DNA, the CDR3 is TGCGCCAGCAGCCAAGATCGCTCCCCGGAGGGGGCCTATGGCTACACCTTC.